The 25 T cell receptor beta chains below all came from one sample that was sequenced in a study of shared clonotypes between healthy human individuals. Here immunoSEQ multiplex PCR was the method, and the copy in TCRdb shows in-frame clones only, minus some. This table has about 960,000 clones, 70% to 85% appearing once. Sequencing was done on a sample of memory CD4+ T cells sorted from blood. This sample's subset: CD45RA-negative fraction. The source is a man aged 18-30 years in good health.

The rearrangement joins TRBV6-5 to TRBJ1-6; 8 nucleotides match TRBD1. This CDR3 contains 12 residues. V lost 5 bases, J lost 9 bases, and 0 bases stayed unmatched. Looked up from germline, CDR1 is MNHEY and CDR2 is SVGAGI. Written as DNA, the CDR3 is TGTGCCAGCAGTACAGGGGGTTCACCCCTCCACTTT. As protein: CASSTGGSPLHF.

The genes are TRBV7-9 and TRBJ2-1; D is unresolved. The CDR3 totals 13 residues. Germline V CDR1 and CDR2: SEHNR, FQNEAQ (reference sequence). Trimming took 2 bases from V and 6 from J, leaving 8 bases between them. CDR3: CASSLTSFNEQFF. In DNA form, the CDR3 reads TGTGCCAGCAGCTTAACCTCTTTCAATGAGCAGTTCTTC. Drawing the rest from reference TRBV7-9 and TRBJ2-1, the complete variable domain is DTGVSQNPRHKITKRGQNVTFRCDPISEHNRLYWYRQTLGQGPEFLTYFQNEAQLEKSRLLSDRFSAERPKGSFSTLEIQRTEQGDSAMYLCASSLTSFNEQFFGPGTRLTVL.

The rearrangement links TRBV6-6 to TRBJ1-4; D perhaps matches TRBD1 (5 bases). Germline CDR1 MNHNY, CDR2 SVGAGI (reference sequence). This CDR3 spans 15 amino acids. Trimming cost V 6 bases and J 0 bases, with 11 bases left between them. In DNA form, the CDR3 reads TGTGCCAGCAGGCGGGGGGTCTCAACTAATGAAAAACTGTTTTTT. As protein: CASRRGVSTNEKLFF.

This clone has a single count. The chain combines TRBV12-5 with TRBJ2-7; D is uncertain. CDR1 and CDR2 from the germline V gene are LGHNT and FRNRAP. CDR3 length equals 15 residues. Trimming took 7 bases from V and 3 from J, leaving 19 bases between them. The DNA of the CDR3 is TGTGCTAGTGCCCCCGTCCCAGCGATTAGCTACGAGCAGTACTTC. Its translation is CASAPVPAISYEQYF.

The chain is built from TRBV19 and TRBJ1-1, with 8 nucleotides matching TRBD1. The CDR3 covers 14 residues. Losses at the gene ends were 7 bases for V and 3 bases for J; bases not matched to a gene: 7. Looked up from germline, CDR1 is LNHDA and CDR2 is SQIVND (reference sequence). CDR3 nucleotides: TGTGCCAGTATTTTCGGACAGGGCCACACTGAAGCTTTCTTT. The encoded protein is CASIFGQGHTEAFF.

In its sample, this clone was seen a few times. The V gene is TRBV7-3, the J gene TRBJ1-6; 8 nucleotides align to TRBD1. The CDR3 totals 14 residues. Germline lookup yields CDR1 SGHTA and CDR2 FQGTGA. V trimming: 2 bases; J trimming: 9 bases; junction bases outside the gene matches: 3. Here the CDR3 DNA reads TGTGCCAGCAGCTTACAGGGGGCAGGTTCACCCCTCCACTTT. Amino acids: CASSLQGAGSPLHF.

This clone appeared a few times. The chain links TRBV2 to TRBJ1-2; TRBD1 matches at 10 bases. Germline V gene lookup returns CDR1 SNHLY and CDR2 FYNNEI. The ends lost 4 bases at V and 4 bases at J; junction bases unmatched: 6. The CDR3 totals 15 residues. The CDR3, as DNA: TGTGCCAGCAGTGGACAGGGGGCGATTGGCTATGGCTACACCTTC. This sequence encodes CASSGQGAIGYGYTF.

This chain connects TRBV5-4 to TRBJ2-7; 9 bases align to TRBD2. Germline V gene lookup returns CDR1 SGHNT and CDR2 YYREEE (reference sequence). The length of the CDR3 is 19 residues. With 1 base clipped from V and 1 base from J, the junction kept 15 bases outside the gene matches. DNA of the CDR3: TGTGCCAGCAGCTTGAGGAAGCAGGGACTAGCAACTGGATCCTACGAGCAGTACTTC. Translation: CASSLRKQGLATGSYEQYF.

The chain joins TRBV29-1 to TRBJ1-2; 7 positions match TRBD1. Germline assignment: CDR1 SQVTM and CDR2 ANQGSEA. This CDR3 comprises 14 residues. Trimming removed 4 bases from V and 0 bases from J; junction bases left unmatched: 5. CDR3 nucleotide sequence: TGCAGCGTTGTGGGGGACAGAACTAACTATGGCTACACCTTC. Residues: CSVVGDRTNYGYTF.

J is TRBJ1-4 and V is TRBV25-1, with TRBD1 identical over 9 bases. The length of the CDR3 is 16 residues. The J segment lost 7 bases and the V segment lost 0 bases, leaving 6 bases of the junction unmatched. Germline V lookup: CDR1 MGHDK, CDR2 SYGVNS. CDR3 bases: TGTGCCAGCAGTGAATATGGGACAGGGTGGGTTGAAAAACTGTTTTTT. It is translated as CASSEYGTGWVEKLFF.

J is TRBJ2-4 and V is TRBV5-1; no reliable D call. Germline CDR1 and CDR2: SGHRS and YFSETQ. This CDR3 spans 13 amino acids. The V end was cut by 0 bases, the J end by 8 bases, with 9 bases between. The CDR3 DNA sequence: TGCGCCAGCAGCTTGGGTTCAGATTACATTCAGTACTTC. The encoded protein is CASSLGSDYIQYF. The full variable domain, its missing parts supplied by reference TRBV5-1 and TRBJ2-4, is KAGVTQTPRYLIKTRGQQVTLSCSPISGHRSVSWYQQTPGQGLQFLFEYFSETQRNKGNFPGRFSGRQFSNSRSEMNVSTLELGDSALYLCASSLGSDYIQYFGAGTRLSVL.

The J gene is TRBJ2-7, the V gene TRBV19, with D possibly TRBD2 on 5 matching bases. Germline CDR1 and CDR2: LNHDA and SQIVND (reference sequence). Trimming took off 4 bases at V and 2 bases at J, with 9 bases between the two ends. The CDR3 totals 13 residues. In nucleotides, the CDR3 is TGTGCCAGTAGTAACACCGGGACCTACGAGCAGTACTTC. It is translated as CASSNTGTYEQYF.

The J gene is TRBJ1-1, the V gene TRBV30, with TRBD1 as a possible D gene (6 bases). Germline V gene data show CDR1 as GTSNPN and CDR2 as SVGIG (reference sequence). Trimming removed 4 bases at V and 1 base at J, with 10 bases between. This CDR3 has 13 amino acids. The CDR3 coding sequence is TGTGCCTGGACGGGGGACAAGAACACTGAAGCTTTCTTT. Translation gives CAWTGDKNTEAFF.

The chain carries TRBV28 and TRBJ2-7, with 7 bases aligning to TRBD2. The CDR3 spans 15 residues. Germline V lookup: CDR1 MDHEN, CDR2 SYDVKM. J gave up 3 bases and V 5 bases, and 10 bases lay outside the gene matches. The CDR3 bases are TGTGCCAGCAGTGGCTTGGGCGGGGGAAACTACGAGCAGTACTTC. Its translation: CASSGLGGGNYEQYF.

V usage is TRBV18 and J usage is TRBJ1-2, with D possibly being TRBD1 (6 bases). The germline gives CDR1 KGHSH, CDR2 LQKENI. With 3 bases removed from V and 6 bases from J, the gap between germline ends came to 17 bases. CDR3 size: 15 residues. The CDR3 DNA reads as TGTGCCAGCTCACCTCAATCCGAGGGGGGGAATGGCTACACCTTC. Protein sequence: CASSPQSEGGNGYTF.

This clone showed up just a few times. The chain carries TRBV5-6 and TRBJ2-7; D gene uncertain. Per germline, CDR1 SGHDT and CDR2 YYEEEE. Trimming removed 0 bases from V and 1 base from J, with 14 bases in between. There are 16 residues in the CDR3. The CDR3 reads CASSLAPGSGSYEQYF. Here the CDR3 DNA reads TGTGCCAGCAGCTTGGCTCCTGGCAGTGGGTCCTACGAGCAGTACTTC.

For this clone: The same CDR3 is also encoded by other DNA sequences in this sample. The chain carries TRBV9 and TRBJ2-7; 10 bases fit TRBD2. Trimming took 0 bases from V and 4 from J; bases not matched to a gene: 4. CDR1 and CDR2 (germline): SGDLS, YYNGEE. This CDR3 contains 15 residues. The CDR3 nucleotides are TGTGCCAGCAGCGTAGGAGCGGGAGGGCCGTACGAGCAGTACTTC. Protein sequence: CASSVGAGGPYEQYF.

This clone was observed a few times. This likely came from a read error, as a far larger clone is one base away. Other DNA sequences in this specimen translate into the identical CDR3. V and J are TRBV19 and TRBJ2-7; D tentatively reads TRBD1 or TRBD2 (5 bases each). CDR1 is LNHDA and CDR2 is SQIVND in the germline V gene (reference sequence). The CDR3 loop spans 14 amino acids. Trimming shortened V by 3 bases and J by 1 base, and 10 bases separated the two germline ends. This chain's CDR3 is CASSIRDGSYEQYF. CDR3 DNA sequence: TGTGCCAGTAGTATCCGGGACGGATCCTACGAGCAGTACTTC. Filled out from reference TRBV19 and TRBJ2-7, the complete variable domain reads DGGITQSPKYLFRKEGQNVTLSCEQNLNHDAMYWYRQDPGQGLRLIYYSQIVNDFQKGDIAEGYSVSREKKESFPLTVTSAQKNPTAFYLCASSIRDGSYEQYFGPGTRLTVT.

This chain joins TRBV5-4 and TRBJ2-3; 11 nucleotides line up with TRBD2. Per the germline V gene, CDR1 is SGHNT and CDR2 is YYREEE (reference sequence). This CDR3 has 18 amino acids. The V gene end was trimmed by 5 bases and the J gene end by 2 bases; junction bases not matched to a gene: 13. The CDR3 region has the DNA TGTGCCAGCAGTTCTTATTCACTAGCGGGGGTCTTCACAGATACGCAGTATTTT. Amino acid sequence: CASSSYSLAGVFTDTQYF.

This chain connects TRBV10-3 to TRBJ2-7; 9 bases map to TRBD1. The germline CDR1 and CDR2 sequences are ENHRY and SYGVKD. The CDR3 consists of 13 residues. J was trimmed by 3 bases and V by 5 bases; bases with no gene match: 2. The CDR3, as DNA: TGTGCCATCAGTCGGGACAGGGTCTACGAGCAGTACTTC. Translated: CAISRDRVYEQYF.

This clone was counted once. This may be a read error, as it is one base from a much larger clone. This CDR3 is also generated by other DNA sequences in the sample. V and J are TRBV28 and TRBJ2-5; D unresolved. Germline values: CDR1 MDHEN, CDR2 SYDVKM. V lost 3 bases, J lost 5 bases, and 4 bases lay in between. The CDR3 is made up of 11 amino acids. CDR3 loop: CASSFRETQYF. The CDR3 nucleotides are TGTGCCAGCAGTTTTCGTGAGACCCAGTACTTC.

The chain employs TRBV6-6 and TRBJ2-7; no clear D. Germline CDR1 and CDR2: MNHNY and SVGAGI (reference sequence). The V gene lost 1 base and the J gene lost 5 bases, with 12 bases spanning the gap. There are 14 residues in the CDR3. CDR3 in DNA: TGTGCCAGCAGTTACTTGACGGCGCACGACGAGCAGTACTTC. This codes for CASSYLTAHDEQYF.

V gene TRBV6-5 combines with J gene TRBJ2-7; 9 bases line up with TRBD2. The ends lost 5 bases at V and 2 bases at J; junction bases unmatched: 4. The CDR3 extends over 14 amino acids. Germline CDR1 reads MNHEY; CDR2 reads SVGAGI. The DNA of the CDR3 is TGTGCCAGCAGTAGAAGCGGGGGGACCTACGAGCAGTACTTC. Protein product: CASSRSGGTYEQYF.

This chain connects TRBV10-3 to TRBJ2-3; D gene uncertain. V lost 5 bases and J lost 5, with 5 bases in between. CDR3 length: 11 residues. Germline V CDR1 and CDR2: ENHRY, SYGVKD. The CDR3 nucleotides read TGTGCCATCAGTCACGGAGATACGCAGTATTTT. This gives the protein CAISHGDTQYF.

This chain connects TRBV6-1 to TRBJ2-1; D gene uncertain. V dropped 2 bases and J dropped 9 bases, with 8 bases sitting between them. CDR1 and CDR2 (germline): MNHNS, SASEGT. The CDR3 has 12 residues. The CDR3 sequence: CASSEIISEQFF. DNA for the CDR3: TGTGCCAGCAGTGAAATTATCAGTGAGCAGTTCTTC.